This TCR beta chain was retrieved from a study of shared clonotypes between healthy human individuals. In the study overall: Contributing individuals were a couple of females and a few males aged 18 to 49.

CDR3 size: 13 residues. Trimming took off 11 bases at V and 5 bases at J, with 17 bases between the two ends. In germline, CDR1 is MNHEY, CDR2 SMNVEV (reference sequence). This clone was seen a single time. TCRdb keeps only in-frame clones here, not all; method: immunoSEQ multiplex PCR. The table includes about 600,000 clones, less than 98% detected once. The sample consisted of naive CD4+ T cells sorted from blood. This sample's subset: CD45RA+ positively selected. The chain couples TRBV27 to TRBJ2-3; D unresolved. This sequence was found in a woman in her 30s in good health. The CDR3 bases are TGTGCCCGAACAGTTTCAACAGAAGATACGCAGTATTTT. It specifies CARTVSTEDTQYF.